This is a list of T cell receptor beta chains from one sample in a study of cytomegalovirus exposure and HLA in healthy donors. The method was immunoSEQ multiplex PCR; TCRdb's version includes in-frame clones alone and lacks a portion of them. The repertoire holds some 140,000 clones, with roughly 70% as singletons. Sequencing was carried out using PBMCs. These receptors were collected from a human donor in good health. Each CDR3 is given with its conserved first and last residue. Each record gives: D gene, clone size, V gene, J gene, CDR3 DNA, CDR3 protein. The D gene is left open where the match is weak. Expanded clones are given a class, and other clones once, few, many or no size at all.

D: TRBD2
size: few
V: TRBV7-2
J: TRBJ2-7
DNA: TGTGCCAGCAGCCCGGGACTAGCGGGAGAGGGGCAGTACTTC
CDR3: CASSPGLAGEGQYF

D: TRBD1
size: -
V: TRBV2
J: TRBJ1-2
DNA: TGTGCCAGCCGGGACAGGGATAACTATGGCTACACCTTC
CDR3: CASRDRDNYGYTF

D: -
size: -
V: TRBV18
J: TRBJ2-3
DNA: TGTGCCAGCTCACCGCCACAGCCGACAGATACGCAGTATTTT
CDR3: CASSPPQPTDTQYF

D: -
size: -
V: TRBV7-9
J: TRBJ2-5
DNA: TGTGCCAGCAGCCAAGGGGGCGGGGATGAGACCCAGTACTTC
CDR3: CASSQGGGDETQYF

D: -
size: few
V: TRBV28
J: TRBJ2-2
DNA: TGTGCCAGCTCATACCCCGGGACAACGAACACCGGGGAGCTGTTTTTT
CDR3: CASSYPGTTNTGELFF

D: -
size: few
V: TRBV28
J: TRBJ1-4
DNA: TGTGCCAGCGGAGCTGGGGGGAACAATGAAAAACTGTTTTTT
CDR3: CASGAGGNNEKLFF

D: TRBD1
size: -
V: TRBV28
J: TRBJ1-3
DNA: TGTGCCAGCAGTCTACTTATCGGGACAGGGCCTGGAAACACCATATATTTT
CDR3: CASSLLIGTGPGNTIYF

D: -
size: -
V: TRBV28
J: TRBJ1-3
DNA: TGTGCCAGCAGTTTGCGGGGAAACACCATATATTTT
CDR3: CASSLRGNTIYF

D: -
size: -
V: TRBV5-1
J: TRBJ2-4
DNA: TGCGCCAGCAGCTCCTCCTGGGGGGATCAGTACTTC
CDR3: CASSSSWGDQYF

D: TRBD2
size: few
V: TRBV2
J: TRBJ2-2
DNA: TGTGCCAGCACCGGACTAGAGAACACCGGGGAGCTGTTTTTT
CDR3: CASTGLENTGELFF

D: TRBD1
size: -
V: TRBV27
J: TRBJ1-2
DNA: TGTGCCAGCAGTTCCGGACAGGGGGCTAATGGCTACACCTTC
CDR3: CASSSGQGANGYTF

D: TRBD1
size: -
V: TRBV29-1
J: TRBJ1-1
DNA: TGCAGCGTTGTTTCAGGGGGCATGAACACTGAAGCTTTCTTT
CDR3: CSVVSGGMNTEAFF

D: TRBD1
size: -
V: TRBV29-1
J: TRBJ1-2
DNA: TGCAGGTGGGGGACGCCGGGACAGGGTCTTTTTGGCTACACCTTC
CDR3: CRWGTPGQGLFGYTF

D: TRBD2
size: -
V: TRBV13
J: TRBJ2-3
DNA: TGTGCCAGCAGCTTTAGCGGGACTAGCACAGATACGCAGTATTTT
CDR3: CASSFSGTSTDTQYF

D: TRBD1
size: -
V: TRBV19
J: TRBJ2-3
DNA: TGTGCCAGTAGTGCGACCCCCCAGGGGGCAGATACGCAGTATTTT
CDR3: CASSATPQGADTQYF

D: TRBD2
size: -
V: TRBV7-9
J: TRBJ2-7
DNA: TGTGCCAGCAGTTCATTGGGGGGGTTCGACTACGAGCAGTACTTC
CDR3: CASSSLGGFDYEQYF

D: TRBD2
size: few
V: TRBV29-1
J: TRBJ2-1
DNA: TGCAGCGCTTCAGCCGGGACTAGGAATGAGCAGTTCTTC
CDR3: CSASAGTRNEQFF

D: -
size: -
V: TRBV15
J: TRBJ1-1
DNA: TGTGCCACCAGCAGAGAACAGCAGAACACTGAAGCTTTCTTT
CDR3: CATSREQQNTEAFF

D: TRBD1
size: -
V: TRBV9
J: TRBJ2-1
DNA: TGTGCCAGCAGCGGAGGGGACAGCAGCAATGAGCAGTTCTTC
CDR3: CASSGGDSSNEQFF

D: -
size: -
V: TRBV6-5
J: TRBJ1-2
DNA: TGTGCCAGCAGTTCCCCGCCGGGGGGCTACACCTTC
CDR3: CASSSPPGGYTF

D: TRBD1
size: few
V: TRBV6-6
J: TRBJ2-1
DNA: TGTGCCAGCAGCGAAACGCGACAGGGTAACAATGAGCAGTTCTTC
CDR3: CASSETRQGNNEQFF

D: -
size: few
V: TRBV28
J: TRBJ2-3
DNA: TGTGCCAGCAGCCGCCCGGGGTTCTCAGATACGCAGTATTTT
CDR3: CASSRPGFSDTQYF

D: TRBD2
size: -
V: TRBV6-5
J: TRBJ2-7
DNA: TGTGCCAGCAGGCGGACTAGCGCCTACGAGCAGTACTTC
CDR3: CASRRTSAYEQYF

D: -
size: -
V: TRBV15
J: TRBJ1-1
DNA: TGTGCCACCAGCAGGACCTCTGGGAGGACTGAAGCTTTCTTT
CDR3: CATSRTSGRTEAFF

D: TRBD2
size: -
V: TRBV28
J: TRBJ2-3
DNA: TGTGCCAGCAGTTTGGCGGGAGCCCCCGGCTCGCAGTATTTT
CDR3: CASSLAGAPGSQYF

D: -
size: -
V: TRBV19
J: TRBJ2-5
DNA: TGTGCCAGTAGTTACAGGGATCAAGAGACCCAGTACTTC
CDR3: CASSYRDQETQYF

D: TRBD2
size: -
V: TRBV7-3
J: TRBJ2-3
DNA: TGTGCCAGCAGCAAAACTAGCGGGAGAACATGGGGAGACATTTTCTACACAGATACGCAGTATTTT
CDR3: CASSKTSGRTWGDIFYTDTQYF

D: TRBD2
size: -
V: TRBV7-3
J: TRBJ2-1
DNA: TGTGCCAGCAGCCGCAGACTAGCGGGAGATTACAATGAGCAGTTCTTC
CDR3: CASSRRLAGDYNEQFF

D: TRBD2
size: -
V: TRBV9
J: TRBJ2-1
DNA: TGTGCCAGCACCCCTTCCCTCAGGCTAGCGGGAAATGAGCAGTTCTTC
CDR3: CASTPSLRLAGNEQFF

D: -
size: -
V: TRBV5-4
J: TRBJ2-3
DNA: TGTGCCAGCAGCCACGACAGGAGCACAGATACGCAGTATTTT
CDR3: CASSHDRSTDTQYF

D: TRBD2
size: -
V: TRBV2
J: TRBJ2-5
DNA: TGTGCCAGCGACGGACTAGTGAGGGAGACCCAGTACTTC
CDR3: CASDGLVRETQYF

D: TRBD1
size: -
V: TRBV18
J: TRBJ2-5
DNA: TGTGCCAGCTCACAGGACAGGGCTTACCAAGAGACCCAGTACTTC
CDR3: CASSQDRAYQETQYF

D: TRBD2
size: -
V: TRBV13
J: TRBJ2-1
DNA: TGTGCCAGCAGCTATTCTGGCGGGAGTATGAACAATGAGCAGTTCTTC
CDR3: CASSYSGGSMNNEQFF

D: TRBD1
size: once
V: TRBV2
J: TRBJ2-7
DNA: TGTGCCAGCAGTGAAGGACAGGGGGCAGGGGAGCAGTACTTC
CDR3: CASSEGQGAGEQYF

D: -
size: -
V: TRBV6-6
J: TRBJ2-2
DNA: TGTGCCAGCAGACAAAGCGTGGGGAACACCGGGGAGCTGTTTTTT
CDR3: CASRQSVGNTGELFF

D: -
size: -
V: TRBV20-1
J: TRBJ2-7
DNA: TGCAGTGCTAGCTTGGGCCACGAGCAGTACTTC
CDR3: CSASLGHEQYF

D: -
size: -
V: TRBV27
J: TRBJ2-5
DNA: TGTGCCAGCAGTTTATGGCGTGGCCAGGGGGAGACCCAGTACTTC
CDR3: CASSLWRGQGETQYF

D: TRBD1
size: few
V: TRBV6-5
J: TRBJ1-4
DNA: TGTGCCAGCAGTTACTCCGGGACAGCTAATGAAAAACTGTTTTTT
CDR3: CASSYSGTANEKLFF

D: -
size: -
V: TRBV29-1
J: TRBJ1-2
DNA: TGCAGCGTGACCCCCGGGCTGGGAGACTATGGCTACACCTTC
CDR3: CSVTPGLGDYGYTF

D: -
size: few
V: TRBV9
J: TRBJ2-1
DNA: TGTGCCAGCAGCGTAGGAGGGGGATCCTACAATGAGCAGTTCTTC
CDR3: CASSVGGGSYNEQFF

D: -
size: -
V: TRBV18
J: TRBJ2-7
DNA: TGTGCCAGCTCACCAGCTCTGACTACGGTTCAATACGAGCAGTACTTC
CDR3: CASSPALTTVQYEQYF

D: -
size: -
V: TRBV5-1
J: TRBJ1-2
DNA: TGCGCCAGCAGCTTCCAGGGGATAACCTATGGCTACACCTTC
CDR3: CASSFQGITYGYTF

D: -
size: -
V: TRBV2
J: TRBJ2-1
DNA: TGTGCCAGCAGTCAATGGGAGGGGGAATACAATGAGCAGTTCTTC
CDR3: CASSQWEGEYNEQFF

D: -
size: -
V: TRBV6-1
J: TRBJ2-3
DNA: TGTGCCAGCTGTGGGGGGCCCAATTCAGATACGCAGTATTTT
CDR3: CASCGGPNSDTQYF

D: TRBD2
size: -
V: TRBV18
J: TRBJ2-1
DNA: TGTGCCAGCTCTACAGGGGAGCGGGAGGCCAATGAGCAGTTCTTC
CDR3: CASSTGEREANEQFF

D: -
size: few
V: TRBV2
J: TRBJ2-5
DNA: TGTGCCAGTATGGGGGGGCGTGGAGAGACCCAGTACTTC
CDR3: CASMGGRGETQYF

D: TRBD2
size: -
V: TRBV19
J: TRBJ2-3
DNA: TGTGCCAGTAGTAGCGGGAGGGCCATAGATACGCAGTATTTT
CDR3: CASSSGRAIDTQYF

D: -
size: -
V: TRBV28
J: TRBJ1-2
DNA: TGTGCCAGCGCGGGGAACCCGACTGGAGGCTACACCTTC
CDR3: CASAGNPTGGYTF

D: TRBD1
size: few
V: TRBV18
J: TRBJ1-3
DNA: TGTGCCAGCTCACCAGACAGGGCTGGAAACACCATATATTTT
CDR3: CASSPDRAGNTIYF

D: -
size: -
V: TRBV27
J: TRBJ2-1
DNA: TGTGCCAGCAGTTTATCGGCGGGATCGAGCTCCTACAATGAGCAGTTCTTC
CDR3: CASSLSAGSSSYNEQFF

D: -
size: -
V: TRBV4-1
J: TRBJ2-2
DNA: TGCGCCAGCAGCCCCGTCGGAACTACGAACACCGGGGAGCTGTTTTTT
CDR3: CASSPVGTTNTGELFF

D: -
size: -
V: TRBV19
J: TRBJ2-3
DNA: TGTGCCAGTAGTATTGAGGGAACTAGCACAGATACGCAGTATTTT
CDR3: CASSIEGTSTDTQYF

D: TRBD1
size: -
V: TRBV6-5
J: TRBJ2-7
DNA: TGTGCCAGCAGCAGGACAGGGGCCCTTGACGAGCAGTACTTC
CDR3: CASSRTGALDEQYF

D: TRBD1
size: -
V: TRBV9
J: TRBJ1-4
DNA: TGTGCCAGCAGCCTAAGGGACAGGGGCGGAAAACTGTTTTTT
CDR3: CASSLRDRGGKLFF

D: -
size: -
V: TRBV7-2
J: TRBJ2-3
DNA: TGTGCCAGCAGCTTAGTAGTGGGGCGCACAGATACGCAGTATTTT
CDR3: CASSLVVGRTDTQYF

D: -
size: -
V: TRBV2
J: TRBJ2-7
DNA: TGTGCCAGCAGTGAAAGGGAGGGGGACTACGAGCAGTACTTC
CDR3: CASSEREGDYEQYF